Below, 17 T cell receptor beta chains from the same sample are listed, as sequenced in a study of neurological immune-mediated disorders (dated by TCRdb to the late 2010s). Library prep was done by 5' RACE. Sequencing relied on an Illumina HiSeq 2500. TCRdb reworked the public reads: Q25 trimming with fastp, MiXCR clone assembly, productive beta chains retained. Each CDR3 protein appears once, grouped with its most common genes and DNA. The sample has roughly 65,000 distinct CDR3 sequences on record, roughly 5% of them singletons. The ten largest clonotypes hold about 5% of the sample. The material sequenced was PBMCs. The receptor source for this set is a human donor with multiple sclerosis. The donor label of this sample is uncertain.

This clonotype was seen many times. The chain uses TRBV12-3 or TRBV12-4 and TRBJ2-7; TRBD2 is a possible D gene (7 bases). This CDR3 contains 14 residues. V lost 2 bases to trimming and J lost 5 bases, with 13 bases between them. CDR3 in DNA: TGTGCCAGCAGTTTATCGGGGGGCAAGAACGAGCAGTACTTC. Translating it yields CASSLSGGKNEQYF.

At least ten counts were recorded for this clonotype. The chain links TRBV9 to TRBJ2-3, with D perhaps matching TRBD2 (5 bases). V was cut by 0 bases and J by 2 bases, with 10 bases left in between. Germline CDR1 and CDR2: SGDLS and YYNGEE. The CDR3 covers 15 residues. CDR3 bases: TGTGCCAGCAGCGTAGGGTCGGGGTCCACAGATACGCAGTATTTT. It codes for CASSVGSGSTDTQYF.

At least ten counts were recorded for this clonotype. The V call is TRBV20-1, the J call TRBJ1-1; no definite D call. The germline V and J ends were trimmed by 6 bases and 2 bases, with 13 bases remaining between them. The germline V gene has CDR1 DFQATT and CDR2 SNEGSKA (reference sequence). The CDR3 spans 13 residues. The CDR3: CSAPDRGNTEAFF. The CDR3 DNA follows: TGCAGTGCCCCCGACCGGGGAAACACTGAAGCTTTCTTT.

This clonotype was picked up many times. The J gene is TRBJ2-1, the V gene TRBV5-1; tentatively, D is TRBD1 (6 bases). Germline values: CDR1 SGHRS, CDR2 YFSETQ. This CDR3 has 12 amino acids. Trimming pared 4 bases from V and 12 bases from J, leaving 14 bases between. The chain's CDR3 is CASSPSGDTQFF. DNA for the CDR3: TGCGCCAGCAGCCCCTCCGGGGACACGCAGTTCTTC.

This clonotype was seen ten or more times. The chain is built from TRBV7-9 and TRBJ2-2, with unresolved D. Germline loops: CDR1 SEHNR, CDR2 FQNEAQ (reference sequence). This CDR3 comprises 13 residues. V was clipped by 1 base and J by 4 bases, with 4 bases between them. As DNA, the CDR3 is TGTGCCAGCAGCTTAGAGGGCACCGGGGAGCTGTTTTTT. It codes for CASSLEGTGELFF.

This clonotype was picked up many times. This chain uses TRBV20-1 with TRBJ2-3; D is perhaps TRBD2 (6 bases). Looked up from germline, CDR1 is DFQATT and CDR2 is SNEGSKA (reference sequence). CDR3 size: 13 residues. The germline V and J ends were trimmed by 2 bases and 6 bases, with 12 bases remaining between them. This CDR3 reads CSARSGGGDTQYF. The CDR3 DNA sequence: TGCAGTGCTAGATCCGGGGGAGGTGATACGCAGTATTTT.

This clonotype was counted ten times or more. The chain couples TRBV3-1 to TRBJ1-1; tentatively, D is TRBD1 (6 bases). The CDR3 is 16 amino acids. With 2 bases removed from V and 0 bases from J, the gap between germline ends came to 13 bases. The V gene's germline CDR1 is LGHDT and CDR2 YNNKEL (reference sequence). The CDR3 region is CASSQRGGGMNTEAFF. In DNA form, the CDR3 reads TGTGCCAGCAGCCAACGGGGGGGCGGCATGAACACTGAAGCTTTCTTT.

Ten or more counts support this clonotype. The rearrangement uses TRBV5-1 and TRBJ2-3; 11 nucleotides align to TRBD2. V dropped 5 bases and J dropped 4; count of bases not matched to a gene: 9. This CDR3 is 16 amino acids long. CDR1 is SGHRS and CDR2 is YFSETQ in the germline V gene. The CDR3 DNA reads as TGCGCCAGCAGTCATATAGCGGGGGGGCCCCCAGATACGCAGTATTTT. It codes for CASSHIAGGPPDTQYF.

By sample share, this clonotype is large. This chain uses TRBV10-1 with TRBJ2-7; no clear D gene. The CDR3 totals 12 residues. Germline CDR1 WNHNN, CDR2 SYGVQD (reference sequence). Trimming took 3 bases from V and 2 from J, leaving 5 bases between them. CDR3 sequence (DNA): TGCGCCAGCAGTGATGATCCCTACGAGCAGTACTTC. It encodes CASSDDPYEQYF.

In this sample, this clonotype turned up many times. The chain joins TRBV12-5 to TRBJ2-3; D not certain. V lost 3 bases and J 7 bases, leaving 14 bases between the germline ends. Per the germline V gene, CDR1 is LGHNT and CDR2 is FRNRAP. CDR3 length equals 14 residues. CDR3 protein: CASGLAYGRHTQYF. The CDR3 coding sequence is TGTGCTAGTGGTTTAGCCTACGGTCGACATACGCAGTATTTT.

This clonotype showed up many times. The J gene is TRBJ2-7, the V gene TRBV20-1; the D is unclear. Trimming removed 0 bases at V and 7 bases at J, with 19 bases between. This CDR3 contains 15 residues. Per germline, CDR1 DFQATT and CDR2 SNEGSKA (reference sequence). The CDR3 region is CSARDPGTLAEEQYF. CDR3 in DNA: TGCAGTGCTAGAGATCCTGGAACTCTTGCTGAGGAGCAGTACTTC.

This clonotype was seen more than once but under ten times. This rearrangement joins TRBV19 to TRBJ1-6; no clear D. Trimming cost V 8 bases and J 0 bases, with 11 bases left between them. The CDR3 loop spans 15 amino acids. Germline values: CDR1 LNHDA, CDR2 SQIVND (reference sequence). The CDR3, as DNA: TGTGCCAGTCAAGACGATAGCTCCTATAATTCACCCCTCCACTTT. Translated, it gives CASQDDSSYNSPLHF.

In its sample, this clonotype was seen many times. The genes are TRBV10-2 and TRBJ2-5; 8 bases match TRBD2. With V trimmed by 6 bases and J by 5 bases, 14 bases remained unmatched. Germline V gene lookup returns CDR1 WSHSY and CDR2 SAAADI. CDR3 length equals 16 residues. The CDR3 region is CASSHSGGLWEETQYF. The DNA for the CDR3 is TGCGCCAGCAGCCACAGCGGGGGCCTGTGGGAGGAGACCCAGTACTTC.

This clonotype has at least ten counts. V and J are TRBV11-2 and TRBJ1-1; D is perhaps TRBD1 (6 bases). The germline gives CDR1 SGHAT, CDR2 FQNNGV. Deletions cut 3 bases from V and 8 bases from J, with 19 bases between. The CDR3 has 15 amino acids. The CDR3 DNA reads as TGTGCCAGCAGCTTTACCTGGACAGTTACAGACGAAGCTTTCTTT. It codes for CASSFTWTVTDEAFF.

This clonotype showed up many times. This chain's CDR3 is CASSNRVGNQPQHF. Here the CDR3 DNA reads TGTGCCAGCAGTAACAGGGTGGGCAATCAGCCCCAGCATTTT. The chain recombines TRBV6-6 with TRBJ1-5; weak D call: TRBD1 (6 bases). In germline, CDR1 is MNHNY, CDR2 SVGAGI (reference sequence). Trimming removed 5 bases from V and 2 bases from J, with 10 bases in between. The CDR3 extends over 14 amino acids.

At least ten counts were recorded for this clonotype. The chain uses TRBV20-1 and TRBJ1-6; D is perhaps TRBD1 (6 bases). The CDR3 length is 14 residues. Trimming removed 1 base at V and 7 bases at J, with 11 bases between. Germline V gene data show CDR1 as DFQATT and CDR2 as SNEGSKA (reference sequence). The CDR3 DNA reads TGCAGTGCTAGAGCAGGGGCGGAGAATTCACCCCTCCACTTT. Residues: CSARAGAENSPLHF.

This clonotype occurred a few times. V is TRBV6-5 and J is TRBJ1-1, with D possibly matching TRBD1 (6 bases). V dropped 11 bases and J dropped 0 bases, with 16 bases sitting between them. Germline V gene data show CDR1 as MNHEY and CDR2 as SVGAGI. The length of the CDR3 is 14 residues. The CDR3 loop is CALRGARVNTEAFF. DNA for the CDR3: TGTGCCTTACGGGGGGCTCGTGTGAACACTGAAGCTTTCTTT.